The 19 T cell receptor beta chains below were found in one sample sequenced in a study of T cells in Graves' hyperthyroidism and ophthalmopathy. There were TCR beta CDR3 regions amplified from RNA transcripts. The HTBI primer set was used in a first-round RT-PCR of the TCR CDR3. From the multiplex PCR reads, TCRdb called clonotypes with MiXCR, one entry per CDR3 protein. Seen here are around 620,000 distinct CDR3 sequences, 14% observed once, and the top ten hold about 7%. The sequenced sample was blood. The origin of the receptors is a woman between 18 and 29 years old with Graves' ophthalmopathy.

This chain connects TRBV5-1 to TRBJ2-6, with 8 bases aligning to TRBD1. CDR1 is SGHRS, CDR2 YFSETQ, per germline. CDR3 length: 15 residues. With V trimmed by 8 bases and J by 2 bases, 6 bases remained unmatched. CDR3 region: CASLQQGAGANVLTF. DNA of the CDR3: TGCGCCAGTTTACAACAGGGGGCTGGGGCCAACGTCCTGACTTTC.

This clonotype appeared many times. V gene TRBV7-9 combines with J gene TRBJ1-2; TRBD1 matches 7 bases. Germline V gives CDR1 SEHNR, CDR2 FQNEAQ (reference sequence). Germline trimming cut 5 bases from V and 2 bases from J; bases unmatched to any gene: 5. The CDR3 is 14 amino acids. CDR3 residues: CASSPTGINYGYTF. The CDR3 nucleotides are TGTGCCAGCAGCCCGACAGGGATCAACTATGGCTACACCTTC.

This clonotype was seen many times. The chain is built from TRBV7-8 and TRBJ2-7; 12 bases map to TRBD2. Unmatched junction bases numbered 7, after V lost 0 bases and J lost 7 bases. The CDR3 has 16 residues. CDR1 is SGHVS, CDR2 FQNEAQ, per germline. DNA for the CDR3: TGTGCCAGCAGCTTAGCGCGCACTAGCGGGAGGCTTGAGCAGTACTTC. Residues: CASSLARTSGRLEQYF.

At least ten counts were recorded for this clonotype. The genes are TRBV30 and TRBJ1-6; a weak D match, TRBD1 (5 bases). V lost 2 bases, J lost 7 bases, and 9 bases lay in between. This CDR3 spans 13 amino acids. Germline-derived CDR1 and CDR2 are GTSNPN and SVGIG (reference sequence). This chain's CDR3 is CAWSRQGNSPLHF. The CDR3 DNA follows: TGTGCCTGGAGTCGGCAGGGAAATTCACCCCTCCACTTT.

This clonotype was recorded many times. The rearrangement uses TRBV11-2 and TRBJ1-2; TRBD1 agrees at 8 bases. This CDR3 spans 17 amino acids. The V segment lost 4 bases and the J segment 2 bases; nucleotides outside the gene matches: 12. Per the germline V gene, CDR1 is SGHAT and CDR2 is FQNNGV. CDR3 loop: CASSSISLRDRNYGYTF. The DNA of the CDR3 is TGTGCCAGCAGCTCCATAAGCCTACGGGACAGGAACTATGGCTACACCTTC.

This clonotype was detected a few times. V and J are TRBV7-2 and TRBJ2-1, with 12 bases aligning to TRBD2. Trimming at V came to 1 base and at J to 3 bases, leaving 10 bases not matched to a gene. The CDR3 has 19 amino acids. CDR1 is SGHTA, CDR2 FQGNSA, per germline. The CDR3 protein is CASSLGWTSGVIGYNEQFF. DNA of the CDR3: TGTGCCAGCAGCTTAGGGTGGACTAGCGGGGTCATTGGCTACAATGAGCAGTTCTTC.

This clonotype was seen a handful of times. The chain is built from TRBV12-3 or TRBV12-4 and TRBJ2-5; D is perhaps TRBD2 (7 bases). This CDR3 is built from 14 residues. V lost 6 bases and J lost 5, with 16 bases in between. The CDR3 coding sequence is TGTGCCAGCAGCGATCGGGGGGCGCGGGAGACCCAGTACTTC. It is translated as CASSDRGARETQYF.

This chain joins TRBV3-1 and TRBJ2-1, with 7 bases identical to TRBD2. V gave up 0 bases and J gave up 0 bases; unmatched junction bases: 8. This CDR3 is 18 amino acids long. Looked up from germline, CDR1 is LGHDT and CDR2 is YNNKEL (reference sequence). CDR3 bases: TGTGCCAGCAGCCAAGATTGTCCGGGAGGCCGCTCCTACAATGAGCAGTTCTTC. This gives the protein CASSQDCPGGRSYNEQFF.

This clonotype was counted a few times. The V gene is TRBV7-8, the J gene TRBJ2-2, with a possible D match to TRBD2 (6 bases). This CDR3 spans 15 amino acids. The V gene's germline CDR1 is SGHVS and CDR2 FQNEAQ. V lost 7 bases, J lost 1 base, and 13 bases lay in between. Here the CDR3 DNA reads TGTGCCAGCACCCGTTGGCGGGGGAACACCGGGGAGCTGTTTTTT. Residues: CASTRWRGNTGELFF.

This clonotype has at least ten counts. The chain combines TRBV20-1 with TRBJ1-1; D might be TRBD1 (6 bases). CDR1 and CDR2 (germline): DFQATT, SNEGSKA (reference sequence). With 5 bases removed from V and 4 bases from J, the gap between germline ends came to 17 bases. This CDR3 comprises 14 residues. The CDR3 spells CSAGLNREGTEAFF. CDR3 DNA sequence: TGCAGTGCTGGATTAAACAGGGAAGGCACTGAAGCTTTCTTT.

This clonotype was recorded many times. V and J are TRBV6-2 or TRBV6-3 and TRBJ2-7; D call uncertain. The CDR3 covers 13 residues. In germline, CDR1 is MNHEY, CDR2 SVGEGT. Trimming pared 7 bases from V and 5 bases from J, leaving 15 bases between. The CDR3 region is CASNKDGWDEQYF. CDR3 in DNA: TGTGCCAGCAACAAGGACGGTTGGGACGAGCAGTACTTC.

This clonotype was observed many times. The CDR3 DNA follows: TGTGCCAGCAGCTCCGACAGGGGAGGGCTGGATGGCTACACCTTC. Translation gives CASSSDRGGLDGYTF. This chain links TRBV7-8 with TRBJ1-2; 8 bases line up with TRBD1. The CDR3 contains 15 residues. Per the germline V gene, CDR1 is SGHVS and CDR2 is FQNEAQ. With V trimmed by 4 bases and J by 6 bases, 10 bases remained unmatched.

This clonotype has at least ten counts. V and J are TRBV19 and TRBJ2-2; no definite D call. Germline assignment: CDR1 LNHDA and CDR2 SQIVND (reference sequence). This CDR3 has 17 residues. Trimming removed 6 bases from V and 0 bases from J, with 17 bases in between. CDR3 in amino acids: CASRNPFRPANTGELFF. The CDR3 DNA reads TGTGCCAGTAGGAATCCTTTCCGTCCCGCGAACACCGGGGAGCTGTTTTTT.

Concerning this clonotype: The conserved final phenylalanine or tryptophan is absent from the CDR3, which likely points to a read error. The rearrangement links TRBV5-1 to TRBJ1-1; D unclear. This CDR3 comprises 12 residues. From germline, CDR1 is SGHRS and CDR2 YFSETQ. V was trimmed by 3 bases and J by 4 bases, leaving 7 bases between them. The CDR3 reads CASSYGSTEAFL. The DNA of the CDR3 is TGCGCCAGCAGCTACGGGAGCACTGAAGCTTTCCTT.

This clonotype was recorded many times. The chain links TRBV7-9 to TRBJ2-5; D is uncertain. With 1 base removed from V and 2 bases from J, the gap between germline ends came to 2 bases. The CDR3 consists of 12 residues. CDR1 SEHNR and CDR2 FQNEAQ come from the germline V gene (reference sequence). DNA of the CDR3: TGTGCCAGCAGCTTAGGACAAGAGACCCAGTACTTC. Translation gives CASSLGQETQYF.

This clonotype has just a few counts. The V gene is TRBV11-2, the J gene TRBJ2-1, with TRBD2 identical over 8 bases. CDR3 size: 15 residues. The germline gives CDR1 SGHAT, CDR2 FQNNGV. V lost 5 bases, J lost 3 bases, and 6 bases stayed unmatched. The CDR3, as DNA: TGTGCCAGCAGCCAAAGCGGGAGTTACTACAATGAGCAGTTCTTC. This sequence encodes CASSQSGSYYNEQFF.

This clonotype was seen only a few times. A read error is possible here, since a much larger clone lies one base away. The V and J genes are TRBV11-3 and TRBJ2-3; D remains unclear. The germline CDR1 and CDR2 sequences are SGHNT and YENEEA. This CDR3 is built from 12 residues. As DNA, the CDR3 is TGTGCCGGCAGCTTACGCTCCGGGACGCAGTATTTT. This sequence encodes CAGSLRSGTQYF.

This clonotype was detected many times. The V gene is TRBV7-9, the J gene TRBJ2-7; 7 bases line up with TRBD1. There are 13 residues in the CDR3. The V and J ends lost 5 bases and 2 bases, in that order; junction bases with no gene match: 3. The V gene's germline CDR1 is SEHNR and CDR2 FQNEAQ (reference sequence). The CDR3 bases are TGTGCCAGCAGCACCACAGGGGCCTACGAGCAGTACTTC. Its translation: CASSTTGAYEQYF.

This clonotype was picked up many times. V gene TRBV27 combines with J gene TRBJ2-3; a possible D gene is TRBD1 (6 bases). This CDR3 comprises 12 residues. Germline V gene data show CDR1 as MNHEY and CDR2 as SMNVEV (reference sequence). The germline V and J ends were trimmed by 3 bases and 11 bases, with 12 bases remaining between them. CDR3 sequence (DNA): TGTGCCAGCAGTTTTTTCAGGGGCAAGCAGTATTTT. Amino acid sequence: CASSFFRGKQYF.